What follows are 5 T cell receptor beta chains derived from one specimen sequenced in a study of blood T cell repertoires in COVID-19. Generated by immunoSEQ multiplex PCR, the TCRdb table keeps only in-frame clones and is missing some. The table includes 250,000 to 300,000 clones, about four fifths detected once. The sequenced sample was PBMCs or T cells enriched from blood (not recorded which). Source of these receptors: a man aged 35 to 55 who had been exposed to COVID-19.

The gene calls are TRBV24-1 and TRBJ2-1, with 13 positions matching TRBD2. V was pared by 9 bases and J by 4 bases, with 5 bases of the junction left unmatched. Germline CDR1 reads KGHDR; CDR2 reads SFDVKD. The CDR3 has 15 amino acids. The CDR3 region has the DNA TGTGCCACCGGGACTAGCGGGACCATATACAATGAGCAGTTCTTC. Translating it yields CATGTSGTIYNEQFF.

This clone has a handful of counts. The V call is TRBV2, the J call TRBJ2-3, with D perhaps TRBD2 (5 bases). The germline gives CDR1 SNHLY, CDR2 FYNNEI. Trimming cost V 5 bases and J 8 bases, with 11 bases left between them. This CDR3 has 12 amino acids. CDR3 DNA sequence: TGTGCCAGCAGTATGGACTCAACTACGCAGTATTTT. Protein: CASSMDSTTQYF. Full variable domain (outside the CDR3, taken from reference TRBV2 and TRBJ2-3): EPEVTQTPSHQVTQMGQEVILRCVPISNHLYFYWYRQILGQKVEFLVSFYNNEISEKSEIFDDQFSVERPDGSNFTLKIRSTKLEDSAMYFCASSMDSTTQYFGPGTRLTVL.

J is TRBJ2-5 and V is TRBV7-8; 8 nucleotides align to TRBD2. V gave up 3 bases and J gave up 0 bases; unmatched junction bases: 6. The germline gives CDR1 SGHVS, CDR2 FQNEAQ. The CDR3 contains 16 residues. CDR3 in DNA: TGTGCCAGCAGCTTGGATCTAGCGGGCAACCAAGAGACCCAGTACTTC. It specifies CASSLDLAGNQETQYF. Together with reference TRBV7-8 and TRBJ2-5, the CDR3 gives the full variable domain: GAGVSQSPRYKVAKRGQDVALRCDPISGHVSLFWYQQALGQGPEFLTYFQNEAQLDKSGLPSDRFFAERPEGSVSTLKIQRTQQEDSAVYLCASSLDLAGNQETQYFGPGTRLLVL.

Only one count was recorded for this clone. The chain employs TRBV30 and TRBJ1-2; D possibly corresponds to TRBD1 (6 bases). This CDR3 region has 14 residues. The germline gives CDR1 GTSNPN, CDR2 SVGIG (reference sequence). Trimming left V 1 base short and J 8 bases short, with 17 bases between. CDR3 sequence: CAWSGGLSMLGYTF. The CDR3 nucleotides read TGTGCCTGGAGTGGGGGGCTTTCCATGTTGGGCTACACCTTC.

The CDR3 protein is CASSPNTGTSNTGELFF. The DNA of the CDR3 is TGTGCCAGCAGCCCTAATACCGGGACTAGTAACACCGGGGAGCTGTTTTTT. The rearrangement uses TRBV11-3 and TRBJ2-2, with 8 positions matching TRBD2. The junction had 10 bases not matched to a gene; V was cut back by 5 bases and J by 2 bases. CDR1 and CDR2 (germline): SGHNT, YENEEA. The CDR3 sequence is 17 residues long.